This T cell receptor beta chain was obtained from a study of shared clonotypes between healthy human individuals. Germline lookup yields CDR1 LNHDA and CDR2 SQIVND (reference sequence). The CDR3 length is 17 residues. V gave up 4 bases and J gave up 4 bases, with 20 bases separating them. Broader study findings: Among the subsets, naive ones generally showed larger estimated richness than memory ones.

Clones were read by immunoSEQ multiplex PCR, and TCRdb kept only the in-frame ones, dropping some. Here the sample spans 1.6 million or so clones, about 96% being singletons. The sample holds one count of this clone. Its antigen is not known. Sequenced material: naive CD4+ T cells sorted from blood. Subset described: CD45RA+ positively selected. This clonotype was sampled from a young man in good health. The V gene is TRBV19, the J gene TRBJ1-5; perhaps TRBD1 as D (5 bases). The CDR3 sequence is CASSTPAGVKPNQPQHF. Written as DNA, the CDR3 is TGTGCCAGTAGTACCCCGGCGGGGGTCAAGCCGAATCAGCCCCAGCATTTT.